The rows below give T cell receptor beta chains drawn from one sample of a study of T cells after yellow fever vaccination. TCRdb analysed the 5' RACE reads with MiXCR anew, one entry per CDR3 protein. Here the sample spans about 260,000 distinct CDR3 sequences, roughly 4% being singletons. Sequenced here: PBMCs, sampled 15 days after the yellow fever booster vaccination. The origin of the receptors is a man younger than 35 who received the YFV17D yellow fever vaccine. Each CDR3 is given with its conserved first and last residue. A D gene is named only where the DNA matches it firmly. Size is omitted from some rows. Given values are once, few, many or a class for expanded clones.

V	D	size	J	DNA	CDR3
TRBV20-1	TRBD2	many	TRBJ2-3	TGCAGTGCGGACCTCGGTGGACTAGCGGGGGGTCCATACACAGATACGCAGTATTTT	CSADLGGLAGGPYTDTQYF
TRBV5-5	NA	many	TRBJ1-1	TGTGCCAGCAGCTTGTTTCTTAACACTGAAGCTTTCTTT	CASSLFLNTEAFF
TRBV18	NA	many	TRBJ2-3	TGTGCCAGCTCACCTTTCGCAGATACGCAGTATTTT	CASSPFADTQYF
TRBV10-3	NA	many	TRBJ1-1	TGTGCCATCCAGACGGATGGGTCTGAAGCTTTCTTT	CAIQTDGSEAFF
TRBV11-2	NA	many	TRBJ1-3	TGTGCCAGCAGCCGAAACCCCAAGGGCCTCTCTGGAAACACCATATATTTT	CASSRNPKGLSGNTIYF
TRBV6-1	NA	many	TRBJ2-2	TGTGCCAGCAGTGAAGCTCGACAGAACACCGGGGAGCTGTTTTTT	CASSEARQNTGELFF
TRBV7-6	NA	many	TRBJ1-4	TGTGCCAGCAGCTTAGACGGATTTAAAAAACTGTTTTTT	CASSLDGFKKLFF
TRBV29-1	NA	NA	TRBJ2-3	TGCAGCGCCCGCCCGTCGAGCGAGAGCACAGATACGCAGTATTTT	CSARPSSESTDTQYF
TRBV29-1	TRBD1	many	TRBJ2-7	TGCAGCGTTGAGACAGGGGGCAGCTACGAGCAGTACTTC	CSVETGGSYEQYF
TRBV12-3/TRBV12-4	NA	many	TRBJ1-5	TGTGCCAGCAGTGATGCGGCGCGGGTTCAGCCCCAGCATTTT	CASSDAARVQPQHF
TRBV23-1	NA	many	TRBJ2-5	TGCGCCAGCAGTCAAGGGACCAGACAAGAGACCCAGTACTTC	CASSQGTRQETQYF
TRBV19	NA	few	TRBJ2-2	TGTGCCAGTAGGATCTCCATCCAAACCGGGGAGCTGTTTTTT	CASRISIQTGELFF
TRBV20-1	NA	many	TRBJ1-2	TGCAGTGCTCGCCCCTCCAGTCGGGCTGAGTATGGCTACACCTTC	CSARPSSRAEYGYTF
TRBV29-1	NA	many	TRBJ2-1	TGCAGCGTTGAAACGGGGCTTAACTACAATGAGCAGTTCTTC	CSVETGLNYNEQFF
TRBV7-9	TRBD1	many	TRBJ2-7	TGTGCCAGCAGCTTTGGGGACAGACCCTACGAGCAGTACTTC	CASSFGDRPYEQYF
TRBV5-1	NA	NA	TRBJ2-5	TGCGCCAGCAGCCCCCACTATTCGGGTCAGGAGACCCAGTACTTC	CASSPHYSGQETQYF
TRBV5-1	NA	many	TRBJ1-1	TGCGCCAGCAGCTCACAAGCGGCGGGACGGAACACTGAAGCTTTCTTT	CASSSQAAGRNTEAFF